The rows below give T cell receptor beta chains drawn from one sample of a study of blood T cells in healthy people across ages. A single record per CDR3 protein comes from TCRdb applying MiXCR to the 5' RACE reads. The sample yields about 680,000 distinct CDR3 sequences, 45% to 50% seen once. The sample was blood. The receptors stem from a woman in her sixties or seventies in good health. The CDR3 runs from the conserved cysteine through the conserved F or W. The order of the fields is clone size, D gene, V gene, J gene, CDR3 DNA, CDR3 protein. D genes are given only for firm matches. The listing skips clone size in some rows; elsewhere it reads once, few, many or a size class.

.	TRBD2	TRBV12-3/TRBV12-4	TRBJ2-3	TGTGCCAGCAGCCCTCCTAGCGGGCGGACAGATACGCAGTATTTT	CASSPPSGRTDTQYF
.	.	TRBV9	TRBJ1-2	TGTGCCAGCAGCGTAGCTTCGAGGGTTATCAACTATGGCTACACCTTC	CASSVASRVINYGYTF
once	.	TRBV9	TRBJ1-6	TGTGCCAGCAGCGTAGGAAGCAGCGGTGAGATGCCCCTCCACTTT	CASSVGSSGEMPLHF
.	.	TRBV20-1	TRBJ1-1	TGCAGTGCTATCGATTGGAACACTGAAGCTTTCTTT	CSAIDWNTEAFF
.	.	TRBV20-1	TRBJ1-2	TGCAGTGCTGTATCCGGGTCTAACTATGGCTACACCTTC	CSAVSGSNYGYTF
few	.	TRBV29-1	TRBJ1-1	TGCAGCGTGAATACAGGGAACACTGAAGCTTTCTTT	CSVNTGNTEAFF
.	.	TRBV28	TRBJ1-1	TGTGCCAGCAGCCTCCCACAGGGCATGAACACTGAAGCTTTCTTT	CASSLPQGMNTEAFF
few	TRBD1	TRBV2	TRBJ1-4	TGTGCCAGCAGTGCGAGGCAGGGGGAGGCTGAAAAACTGTTTTTT	CASSARQGEAEKLFF
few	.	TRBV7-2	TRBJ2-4	TGTGCCAGCAGCTTAAGCCAGTTAGCCAAAAACATTCAGTACTTC	CASSLSQLAKNIQYF
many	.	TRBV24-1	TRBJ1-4	TGTGCCACCGCGGGTATTGGAGAAAAACTGTTTTTT	CATAGIGEKLFF
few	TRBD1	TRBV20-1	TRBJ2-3	TGCAGTGCTAGAATCGGGACAGGGATCACAGATACGCAGTATTTT	CSARIGTGITDTQYF
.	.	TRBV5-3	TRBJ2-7	TGTGCCAGAAGCTTGCAGGGAGACAATGAGCAGTACTTC	CARSLQGDNEQYF
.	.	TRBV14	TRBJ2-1	TGTGCCAGCAGCCAAGATCGAAGAAGTGAGCAGTTCTTC	CASSQDRRSEQFF
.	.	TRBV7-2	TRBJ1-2	TGTGCCAGCAGCTTAACCAGTTCCCTCGGCTACACCTTC	CASSLTSSLGYTF
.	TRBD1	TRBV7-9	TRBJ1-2	TGTGCCAGCAGTTACCAACGGGACAGGGGAAGTAATGGCTACACCTTC	CASSYQRDRGSNGYTF
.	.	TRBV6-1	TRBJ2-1	TGTGCCGGCAGTAATCCGGGATGGCAGTTCTTC	CAGSNPGWQFF
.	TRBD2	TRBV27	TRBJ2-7	TGTGCCAGCAGGGGTCTAGCGGCAAACTACGAGCAGTACTTC	CASRGLAANYEQYF